This passage covers 8 T cell receptor beta chains from one sample sequenced in a study of blood T cells in healthy people across ages. Combining a sample-barcoded 5' primer with a J-beta primer mix, a second PCR ran for roughly 6 to 12 cycles. From the 5' RACE reads, TCRdb called clonotypes with MiXCR, one entry per CDR3 protein. The profile shows around 580,000 distinct CDR3 sequences, 47% of them singletons. Sequencing was performed on blood. Receptors were obtained from a man aged 80 or over in good health.

The genes are TRBV29-1 and TRBJ2-3; 13 nucleotides align to TRBD2. The CDR3 contains 16 residues. Germline loops: CDR1 SQVTM, CDR2 ANQGSEA. Trimming took 5 bases from V and 2 from J; bases not matched to a gene: 7. This CDR3 reads CSVRSGLAGSTDTQYF. CDR3 sequence (DNA): TGCAGCGTTCGTTCGGGACTAGCGGGATCCACAGATACGCAGTATTTT.

The chain links TRBV12-3 or TRBV12-4 to TRBJ2-3, with D maybe TRBD2 (7 bases). V was clipped by 3 bases and J by 2 bases, with 12 bases between them. The CDR3 runs 15 residues. CDR3 sequence reads: CASSFKGGATDTQYF. In DNA, the CDR3 is TGTGCCAGCAGTTTTAAAGGGGGGGCCACAGATACGCAGTATTTT.

This chain uses TRBV3-1 with TRBJ2-5; the match to TRBD2 covers 7 bases. Trimming cost V 6 bases and J 5 bases; bases outside gene matches: 6. CDR3 length equals 13 residues. In germline, CDR1 is LGHDT, CDR2 YNNKEL (reference sequence). CDR3 coding DNA: TGTGCCAGCAGACCAAACGGGAGGGAGACCCAGTACTTC. Its translation is CASRPNGRETQYF.

J is TRBJ2-3 and V is TRBV4-3, with D tentatively TRBD2 (6 bases). V was trimmed by 4 bases and J by 1 base, leaving 12 bases between them. CDR1 is LGHNA and CDR2 is YSLEER in the germline V gene. The length of the CDR3 is 15 residues. In DNA form, the CDR3 reads TGCGCCAGCAGCCTAGCGGCCGGAGGCACAGATACGCAGTATTTT. Protein: CASSLAAGGTDTQYF.

This clonotype appeared a few times. The J gene is TRBJ2-7, the V gene TRBV7-2, with D possibly being TRBD1 (5 bases). CDR1 SGHTA and CDR2 FQGNSA come from the germline V gene. The CDR3 length is 14 residues. V was cut by 5 bases and J by 1 base, with 12 bases left in between. CDR3 DNA: TGTGCCAGCAGCCCAAATTCAGGGTCCTACGAGCAGTACTTC. This encodes CASSPNSGSYEQYF.

At least ten counts were recorded for this clonotype. This chain uses TRBV6-6 with TRBJ1-6; no clear D. Trimming removed 0 bases at V and 13 bases at J, with 13 bases between. This CDR3 spans 14 amino acids. Germline V gene data show CDR1 as MNHNY and CDR2 as SVGAGI (reference sequence). The CDR3 DNA reads TGTGCCAGCAGTTACTCCCTACCCCAGGACCCCCTCCACTTT. Encoded protein: CASSYSLPQDPLHF.

The V and J genes are TRBV7-2 and TRBJ2-1; 10 bases are a match to TRBD2. The CDR3 loop spans 18 amino acids. Germline assignment: CDR1 SGHTA and CDR2 FQGNSA. V dropped 5 bases and J dropped 0; count of bases not matched to a gene: 10. CDR3 bases: TGTGCCAGCAGCCCCCAGACTAGCGGGCTGGGCTCCTACAATGAGCAGTTCTTC. Amino acid sequence: CASSPQTSGLGSYNEQFF.

The J gene is TRBJ2-1, the V gene TRBV4-3, with 7 bases fitting TRBD1. With V trimmed by 1 base and J by 0 bases, 15 bases remained unmatched. CDR3 size: 20 residues. Germline V gives CDR1 LGHNA, CDR2 YSLEER. CDR3 sequence reads: CASSQVLTGATGSSYNEQFF. CDR3 bases: TGCGCCAGCAGCCAAGTTCTCACAGGGGCGACAGGTAGCTCCTACAATGAGCAGTTCTTC.